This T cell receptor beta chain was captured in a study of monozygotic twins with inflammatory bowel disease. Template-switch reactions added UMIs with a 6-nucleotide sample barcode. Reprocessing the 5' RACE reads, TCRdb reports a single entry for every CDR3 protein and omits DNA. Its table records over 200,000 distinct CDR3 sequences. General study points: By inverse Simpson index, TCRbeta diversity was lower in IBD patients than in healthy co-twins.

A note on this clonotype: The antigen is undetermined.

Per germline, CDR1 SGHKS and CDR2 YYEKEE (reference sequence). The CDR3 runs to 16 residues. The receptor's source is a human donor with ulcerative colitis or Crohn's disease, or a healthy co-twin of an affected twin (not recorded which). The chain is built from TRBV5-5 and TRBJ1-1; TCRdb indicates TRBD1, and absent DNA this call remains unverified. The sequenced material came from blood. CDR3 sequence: CASSLGTGRRSTEAFF.